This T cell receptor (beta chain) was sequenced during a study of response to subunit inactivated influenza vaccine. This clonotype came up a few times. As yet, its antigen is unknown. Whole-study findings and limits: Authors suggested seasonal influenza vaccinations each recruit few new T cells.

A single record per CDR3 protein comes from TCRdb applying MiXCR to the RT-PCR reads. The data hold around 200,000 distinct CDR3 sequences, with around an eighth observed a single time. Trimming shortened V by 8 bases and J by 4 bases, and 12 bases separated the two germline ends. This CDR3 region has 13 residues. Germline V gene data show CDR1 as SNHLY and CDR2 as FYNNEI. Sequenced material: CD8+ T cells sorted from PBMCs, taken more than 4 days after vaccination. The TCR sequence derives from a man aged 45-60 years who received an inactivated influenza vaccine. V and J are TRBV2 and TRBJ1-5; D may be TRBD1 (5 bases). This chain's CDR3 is CASEGASNQPQHF. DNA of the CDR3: TGTGCCAGCGAAGGGGCTAGTAATCAGCCCCAGCATTTT.